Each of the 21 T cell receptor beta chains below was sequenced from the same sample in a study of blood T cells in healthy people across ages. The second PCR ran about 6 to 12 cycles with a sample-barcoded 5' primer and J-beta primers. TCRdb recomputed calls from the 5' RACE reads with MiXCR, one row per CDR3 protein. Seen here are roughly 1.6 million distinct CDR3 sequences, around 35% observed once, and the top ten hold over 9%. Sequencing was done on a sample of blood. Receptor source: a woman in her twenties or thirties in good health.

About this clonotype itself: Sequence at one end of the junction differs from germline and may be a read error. In nucleotides, the CDR3 is TGTGCCAACAGCTTAGACAGGGGCCACGAGCAGTACTTC. It translates to CANSLDRGHEQYF. The rearrangement uses TRBV7-6 and TRBJ2-7; 8 bases match TRBD1. The germline V gene has CDR1 SGHVS and CDR2 FNYEAQ. The CDR3 runs 13 residues.

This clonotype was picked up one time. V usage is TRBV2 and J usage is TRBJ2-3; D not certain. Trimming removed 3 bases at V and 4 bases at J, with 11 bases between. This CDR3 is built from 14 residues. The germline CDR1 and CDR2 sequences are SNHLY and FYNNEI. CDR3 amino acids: CASSEYMTSDTQYF. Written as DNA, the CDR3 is TGTGCCAGCAGTGAGTATATGACTTCAGATACGCAGTATTTT.

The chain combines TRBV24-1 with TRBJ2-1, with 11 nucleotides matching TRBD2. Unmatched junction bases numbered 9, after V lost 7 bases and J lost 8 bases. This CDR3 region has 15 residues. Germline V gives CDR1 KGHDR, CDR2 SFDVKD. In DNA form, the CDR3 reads TGTGCCACCAGCGCCGGACTAGCGGGTGGCCATGAGCAGTTCTTC. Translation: CATSAGLAGGHEQFF.

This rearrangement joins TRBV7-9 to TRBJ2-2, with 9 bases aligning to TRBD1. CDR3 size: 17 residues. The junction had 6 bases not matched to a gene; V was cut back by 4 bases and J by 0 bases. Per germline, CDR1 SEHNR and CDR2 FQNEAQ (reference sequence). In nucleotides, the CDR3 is TGTGCCAGCAGCTCCCTAACAGGGGGCTCGAACACCGGGGAGCTGTTTTTT. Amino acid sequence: CASSSLTGGSNTGELFF. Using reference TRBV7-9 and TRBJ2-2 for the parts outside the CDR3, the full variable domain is DTGVSQNPRHKITKRGQNVTFRCDPISEHNRLYWYRQTLGQGPEFLTYFQNEAQLEKSRLLSDRFSAERPKGSFSTLEIQRTEQGDSAMYLCASSSLTGGSNTGELFFGEGSRLTVL.

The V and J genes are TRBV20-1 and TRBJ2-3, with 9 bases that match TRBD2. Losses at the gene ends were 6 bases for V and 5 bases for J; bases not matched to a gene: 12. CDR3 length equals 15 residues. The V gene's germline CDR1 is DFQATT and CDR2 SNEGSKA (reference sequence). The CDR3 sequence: CSAKIGGRAGDTQYF. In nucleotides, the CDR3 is TGCAGTGCCAAGATTGGCGGGAGGGCCGGAGATACGCAGTATTTT.

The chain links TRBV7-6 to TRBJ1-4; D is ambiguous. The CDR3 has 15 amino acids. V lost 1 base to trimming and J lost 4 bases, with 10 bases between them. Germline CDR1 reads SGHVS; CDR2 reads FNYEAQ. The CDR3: CASSLGVGVNEKLFF. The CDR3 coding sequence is TGTGCCAGCAGCTTAGGGGTTGGGGTTAATGAAAAACTGTTTTTT. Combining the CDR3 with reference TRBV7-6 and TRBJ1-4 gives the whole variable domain GAGVSQSPRYKVTKRGQDVALRCDPISGHVSLYWYRQALGQGPEFLTYFNYEAQQDKSGLPNDRFSAERPEGSISTLTIQRTEQRDSAMYRCASSLGVGVNEKLFFGSGTQLSVL.

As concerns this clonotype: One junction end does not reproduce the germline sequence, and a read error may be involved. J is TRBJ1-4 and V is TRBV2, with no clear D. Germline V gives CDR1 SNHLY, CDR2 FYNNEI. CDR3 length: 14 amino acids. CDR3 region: CAGSVGTRGEKLFF. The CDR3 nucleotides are TGTGCCGGCAGTGTCGGAACGCGGGGTGAAAAACTGTTTTTT.

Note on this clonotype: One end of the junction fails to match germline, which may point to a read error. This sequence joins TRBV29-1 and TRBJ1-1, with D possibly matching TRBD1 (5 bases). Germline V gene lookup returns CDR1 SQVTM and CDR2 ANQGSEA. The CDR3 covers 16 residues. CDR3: CGVASPWRTMNTEAFF. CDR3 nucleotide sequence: TGCGGCGTTGCCTCGCCATGGCGGACAATGAACACTGAAGCTTTCTTT.

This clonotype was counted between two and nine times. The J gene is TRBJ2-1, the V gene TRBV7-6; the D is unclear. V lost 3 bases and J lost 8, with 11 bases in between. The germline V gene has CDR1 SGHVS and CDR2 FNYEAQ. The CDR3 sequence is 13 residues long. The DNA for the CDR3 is TGTGCCAGCAGCTTGAACTCCCACCATGAGCAGTTCTTC. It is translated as CASSLNSHHEQFF. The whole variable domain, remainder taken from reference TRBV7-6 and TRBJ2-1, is GAGVSQSPRYKVTKRGQDVALRCDPISGHVSLYWYRQALGQGPEFLTYFNYEAQQDKSGLPNDRFSAERPEGSISTLTIQRTEQRDSAMYRCASSLNSHHEQFFGPGTRLTVL.

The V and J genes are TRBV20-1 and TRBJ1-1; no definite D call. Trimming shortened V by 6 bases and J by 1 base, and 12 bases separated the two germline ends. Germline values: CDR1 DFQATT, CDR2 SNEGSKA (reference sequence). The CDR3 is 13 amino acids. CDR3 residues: CSASDETNTEAFF. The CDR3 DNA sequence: TGCAGTGCCTCGGATGAGACGAACACTGAAGCTTTCTTT.

The CDR3 region is CSARDRSAGEQYF. The CDR3 DNA reads TGCAGTGCTAGAGACCGCTCCGCTGGGGAGCAGTACTTC. The chain recombines TRBV20-1 with TRBJ2-5; perhaps TRBD2 as D (5 bases). The V gene's germline CDR1 is DFQATT and CDR2 SNEGSKA (reference sequence). V dropped 0 bases and J dropped 11 bases, with 16 bases sitting between them. CDR3 length: 13 amino acids.

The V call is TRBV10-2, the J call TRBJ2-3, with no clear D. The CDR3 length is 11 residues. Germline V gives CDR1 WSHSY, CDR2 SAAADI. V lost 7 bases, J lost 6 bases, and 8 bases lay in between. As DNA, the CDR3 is TGCGCCAGCAAGGAAGTTGATACGCAGTATTTT. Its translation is CASKEVDTQYF.

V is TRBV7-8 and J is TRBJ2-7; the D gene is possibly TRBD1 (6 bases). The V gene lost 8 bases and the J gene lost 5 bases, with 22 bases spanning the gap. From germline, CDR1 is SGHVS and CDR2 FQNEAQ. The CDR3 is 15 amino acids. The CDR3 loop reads CASRIEQGREHEQYF. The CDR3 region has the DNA TGTGCCAGCCGCATCGAACAGGGAAGGGAGCACGAGCAGTACTTC.

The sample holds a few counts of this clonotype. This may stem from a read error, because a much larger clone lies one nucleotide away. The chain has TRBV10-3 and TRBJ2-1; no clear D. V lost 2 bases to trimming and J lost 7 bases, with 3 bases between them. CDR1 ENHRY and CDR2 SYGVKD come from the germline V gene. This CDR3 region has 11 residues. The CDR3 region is CAISERNEQFF. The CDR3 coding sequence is TGTGCCATCAGTGAGCGGAATGAGCAGTTCTTC.

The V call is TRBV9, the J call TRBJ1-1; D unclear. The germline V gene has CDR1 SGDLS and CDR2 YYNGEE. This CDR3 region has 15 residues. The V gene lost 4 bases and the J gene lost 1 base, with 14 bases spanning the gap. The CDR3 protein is CASSPRESPNTEAFF. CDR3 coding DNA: TGTGCCAGCAGCCCGAGGGAGAGCCCGAACACTGAAGCTTTCTTT.

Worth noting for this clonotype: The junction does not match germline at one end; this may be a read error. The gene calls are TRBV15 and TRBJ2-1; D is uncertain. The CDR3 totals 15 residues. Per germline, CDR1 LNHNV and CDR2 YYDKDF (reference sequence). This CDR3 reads CATSMTRDSYDEQFF. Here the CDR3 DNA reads TGTGCCACCAGCATGACCCGTGACTCCTACGATGAGCAGTTCTTC.

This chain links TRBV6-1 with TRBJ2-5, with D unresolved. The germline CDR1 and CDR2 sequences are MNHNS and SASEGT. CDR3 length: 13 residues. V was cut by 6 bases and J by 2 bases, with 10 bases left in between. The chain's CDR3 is CASSSAPQETQYF. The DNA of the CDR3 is TGTGCCAGCAGCTCGGCCCCTCAAGAGACCCAGTACTTC.

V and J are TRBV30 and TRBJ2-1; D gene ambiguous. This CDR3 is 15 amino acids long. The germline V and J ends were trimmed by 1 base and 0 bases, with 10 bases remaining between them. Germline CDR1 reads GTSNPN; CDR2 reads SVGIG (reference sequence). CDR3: CAWSGESSSYNEQFF. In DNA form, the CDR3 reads TGTGCCTGGAGTGGTGAGTCGAGCTCCTACAATGAGCAGTTCTTC.

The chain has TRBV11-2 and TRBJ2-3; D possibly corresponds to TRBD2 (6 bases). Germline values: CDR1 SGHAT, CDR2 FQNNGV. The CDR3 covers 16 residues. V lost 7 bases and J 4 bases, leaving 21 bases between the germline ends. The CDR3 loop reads CASNPRSGVRADTQYF. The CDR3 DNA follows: TGTGCCAGCAACCCCAGATCGGGAGTAAGGGCAGATACGCAGTATTTT.

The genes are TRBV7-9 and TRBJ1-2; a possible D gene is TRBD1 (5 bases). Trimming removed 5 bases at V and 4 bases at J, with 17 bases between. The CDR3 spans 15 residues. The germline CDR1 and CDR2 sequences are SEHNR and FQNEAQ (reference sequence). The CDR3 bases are TGTGCCAGCAGCCAGAACCAGGGAAGCGGCTATGGCTACACCTTC. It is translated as CASSQNQGSGYGYTF.

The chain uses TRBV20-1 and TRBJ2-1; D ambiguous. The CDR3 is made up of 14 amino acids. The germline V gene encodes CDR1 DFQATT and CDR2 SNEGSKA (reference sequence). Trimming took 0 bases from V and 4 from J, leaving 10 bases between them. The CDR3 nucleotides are TGCAGTGCTAGAGATTATGAGGAGTACAATGAGCAGTTCTTC. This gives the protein CSARDYEEYNEQFF.